This T cell receptor beta chain was sequenced during a study of blood T cell repertoires in COVID-19. The overall study: The samples span acute and convalescent COVID-19 from the United States, Italy and Spain.

Everyone who took part was about 18 to 89 years old, and they came from about two dozen US areas. In the original processing: Estimation of nucleated cell counts relied on the amplification of reference gene primers. Profiling relied on immunoSEQ multiplex PCR, and the TCRdb table lists in-frame clones only, not all of them. The V and J calls and clone size are taken from that table; D and trimming were inferred from the DNA. The table has approximately 230,000 clones, approximately 80% seen once. Material for sequencing was PBMCs or T cells enriched from blood (not recorded which). The source of this sequence is a man aged 35-49 years who had recovered from COVID-19.

In DNA form, the CDR3 reads TGTGCCAGCAGCGTAGAGGGCGGGAGCTCCTACAATGAGCAGTTCTTC. The encoded protein is CASSVEGGSSYNEQFF. The chain links TRBV9 to TRBJ2-1; TRBD2 matches 7 bases. Germline V gene sequence: CDR1 SGDLS, CDR2 YYNGEE. After removal of 0 bases from V and 0 bases from J, the junction contained 3 bases not matched to a gene. This CDR3 region has 16 residues.